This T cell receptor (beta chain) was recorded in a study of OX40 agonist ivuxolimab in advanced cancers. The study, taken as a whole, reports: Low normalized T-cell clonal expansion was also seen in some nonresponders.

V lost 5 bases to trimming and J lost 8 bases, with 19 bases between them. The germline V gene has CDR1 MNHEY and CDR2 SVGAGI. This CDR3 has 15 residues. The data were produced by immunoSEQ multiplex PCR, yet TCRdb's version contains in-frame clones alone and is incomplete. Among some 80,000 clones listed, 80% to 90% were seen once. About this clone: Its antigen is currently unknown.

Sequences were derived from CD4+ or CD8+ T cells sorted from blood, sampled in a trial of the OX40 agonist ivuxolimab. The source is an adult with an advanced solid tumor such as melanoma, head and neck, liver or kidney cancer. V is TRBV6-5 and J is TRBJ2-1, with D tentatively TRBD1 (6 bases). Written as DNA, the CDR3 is TGTGCCAGCAGTGTCCGACAGACAGGATATTATGAGCAGTTCTTC. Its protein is CASSVRQTGYYEQFF.